This T cell receptor beta chain was found in a study of cytomegalovirus exposure and HLA in healthy donors. On this clone itself: No antigen is known for it.

General study results and limits: In a later analysis, common viral pathogens appeared linked to several of the most significant clusters.

Researchers ran the PCR with 60 Vbeta and 13 Jbeta primers. Authors' processing steps: Unique TCR beta chains totaled 65 million to 95 million in a later count, with about 11 million of them shared. Profiled with immunoSEQ multiplex PCR; TCRdb holds only in-frame clones, not every one. That table supplies the V and J calls and clone size; D and trimming were determined from the DNA. Among about 130,000 clones listed, about three quarters were seen once. CDR3 length equals 16 residues. V gave up 6 bases and J gave up 8 bases; unmatched junction bases: 15. From germline, CDR1 is ENHRY and CDR2 SYGVKD. This rearrangement joins TRBV10-3 to TRBJ1-3, with 8 bases that match TRBD1. Sequencing used PBMCs. The sequence was collected from a man younger than 45 in good health and CMV-seronegative. The CDR3 is CAIRGPETGEMDTIYF. In DNA form, the CDR3 reads TGTGCCATCAGGGGACCCGAGACAGGGGAGATGGACACCATATATTTT.